Each of the 9 T cell receptor beta chains below was sequenced from the same sample in a study of shared clonotypes between healthy human individuals. Naive CD8 cells lacked CD45RO and underwent positive selection for CCR7, leaving out terminally differentiated effector memory CD45RA+ cells. Sequencing used immunoSEQ multiplex PCR; TCRdb keeps in-frame clones, though not all of them. The data show about 2,100,000 clones, with approximately 94% seen just once and under 2% held by the top ten. What was sequenced was naive CD8+ T cells from PBMCs. These receptors were collected from a man aged 18 to 29 in good health. Some clones in this sample may be carry-over from other donors' samples.

This rearrangement joins TRBV10-3 to TRBJ2-7; 9 bases align to TRBD1. Unmatched junction bases numbered 11, after V lost 5 bases and J lost 3 bases. The CDR3 extends over 16 amino acids. CDR1 ENHRY and CDR2 SYGVKD come from the germline V gene. The DNA for the CDR3 is TGTGCCATCAGTCAGACCATTCGACAGGGGGACTACGAGCAGTACTTC. Translating it yields CAISQTIRQGDYEQYF.

In this sample, this clone turned up a few times. J is TRBJ1-1 and V is TRBV13; TRBD1 is a possible D gene (5 bases). The CDR3 is made up of 15 amino acids. Trimming stripped 1 base from V and 1 base from J, with 10 bases between. Germline CDR1 reads PRHDT; CDR2 reads FYEKMQ (reference sequence). This chain's CDR3 is CASSLVAGENTEAFF. The CDR3 DNA reads as TGTGCCAGCAGCTTAGTGGCGGGGGAGAACACTGAAGCTTTCTTT.

V usage is TRBV19 and J usage is TRBJ1-1; possible D gene TRBD1, 5 bases. The CDR3 has 14 amino acids. Deletions cut 3 bases from V and 0 bases from J, with 8 bases between. CDR1 is LNHDA and CDR2 is SQIVND in the germline V gene (reference sequence). This chain's CDR3 is CASSMVRVNTEAFF. The CDR3 DNA reads TGTGCCAGTAGTATGGTCAGGGTGAACACTGAAGCTTTCTTT.

V is TRBV4-1 and J is TRBJ2-2; D unresolved. CDR1 and CDR2 from the germline V gene are MGHRA and YSYEKL. There are 16 residues in the CDR3. V shed 0 bases and J shed 0 bases, with 8 bases lying between them. The chain's CDR3 is CASSQEGYPNTGELFF. CDR3 sequence (DNA): TGCGCCAGCAGCCAAGAGGGGTATCCGAACACCGGGGAGCTGTTTTTT.

This chain connects TRBV28 to TRBJ1-2; TRBD1 matches 7 bases. Germline trimming cut 5 bases from V and 8 bases from J; bases unmatched to any gene: 11. CDR3 length: 14 residues. Germline V gene lookup returns CDR1 MDHEN and CDR2 SYDVKM. The CDR3 loop reads CASSPTQGSLGYTF. CDR3 DNA sequence: TGTGCCAGCAGTCCGACACAGGGGAGTTTAGGCTACACCTTC.

The rearrangement links TRBV7-9 to TRBJ1-3; tentative D call: TRBD1 (5 bases). The CDR3 totals 17 residues. The V gene's germline CDR1 is SEHNR and CDR2 FQNEAQ (reference sequence). Deletions cut 7 bases from V and 0 bases from J, with 19 bases between. The CDR3 DNA is TGTGCCAGCACCCTATGGGTAGGGGTCACCTCTGGAAACACCATATATTTT. It yields the protein CASTLWVGVTSGNTIYF.

The J gene is TRBJ2-1, the V gene TRBV27, with 13 nucleotides matching TRBD2. V trimming: 4 bases; J trimming: 9 bases; junction bases outside the gene matches: 9. Germline V gene data show CDR1 as MNHEY and CDR2 as SMNVEV (reference sequence). CDR3 size: 16 residues. CDR3 DNA: TGTGCCAGCAGTTGGGGACTAGCGGGATTGGGGGGTGAGCAGTTCTTC. It is translated as CASSWGLAGLGGEQFF.

The gene calls are TRBV29-1 and TRBJ1-1, with D unclear. Germline V lookup: CDR1 SQVTM, CDR2 ANQGSEA. V lost 3 bases, J lost 0 bases, and 8 bases lay in between. The CDR3 has 13 residues. The CDR3 sequence is CSVDSVMNTEAFF. The CDR3 region has the DNA TGCAGCGTTGACTCCGTCATGAACACTGAAGCTTTCTTT.

This clone was recorded only once. V usage is TRBV6-5 and J usage is TRBJ2-5; D uncertain. TRBJ2-7 explains the end of the DNA better; the J call may be wrong. The CDR3 is 14 amino acids. Germline V gives CDR1 MNHEY, CDR2 SVGAGI. The CDR3 DNA follows: TGTGCCAGCAGCCCCCAAGGTATGCGCCACGAGCAGTACTTC. Its protein is CASSPQGMRHEQYF.